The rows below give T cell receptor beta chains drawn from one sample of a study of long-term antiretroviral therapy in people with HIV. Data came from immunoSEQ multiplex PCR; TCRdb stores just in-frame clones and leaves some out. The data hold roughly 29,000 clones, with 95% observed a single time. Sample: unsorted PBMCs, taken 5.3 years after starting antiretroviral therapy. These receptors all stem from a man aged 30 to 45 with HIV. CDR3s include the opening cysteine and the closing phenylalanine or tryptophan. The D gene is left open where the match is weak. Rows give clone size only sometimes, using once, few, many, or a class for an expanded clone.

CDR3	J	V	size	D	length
CASSLIGNEQFF	TRBJ2-1	TRBV27	NA	NA	12
CASSLGYRGNYGYTF	TRBJ1-2	TRBV5-8	NA	TRBD1	15
CASNSRGNQETQYF	TRBJ2-5	TRBV2	NA	NA	14
CASSQDRGGTAVGGEQFF	TRBJ2-1	TRBV4-2	NA	NA	18
CASGFGQQGYSPLHF	TRBJ1-6	TRBV12-5	NA	NA	15
CASSEWGQGRNEQFF	TRBJ2-1	TRBV10-1	NA	NA	15
CASSIGGTYGYTF	TRBJ1-2	TRBV6-5	NA	TRBD1	13
CASAPGTLYEQYF	TRBJ2-7	TRBV19	once	NA	13
CSVATGQGPDEAFF	TRBJ1-1	TRBV29-1	NA	TRBD1	14
CAISGGLAGFLEQFF	TRBJ2-1	TRBV10-3	NA	TRBD2	15
CASNLRQPNYGYTF	TRBJ1-2	TRBV28	NA	NA	14
CASSSRDRSTDTQYF	TRBJ2-3	TRBV5-4	once	TRBD1	15
CASSFVGGRGSGELFF	TRBJ2-2	TRBV7-9	NA	NA	16
CASSLEGRANEKLFF	TRBJ1-4	TRBV7-6	NA	NA	15
CASSQSLGTGDTEAFF	TRBJ1-1	TRBV4-1	NA	TRBD1	16
CASSQGASTGELFF	TRBJ2-2	TRBV4-2	NA	NA	14
CASSRTGLRETQYF	TRBJ2-5	TRBV11-2	NA	NA	14
CATRSGQGPYGYTF	TRBJ1-2	TRBV5-1	NA	TRBD1	14
CSVLYRPGLHTDTQYF	TRBJ2-3	TRBV29-1	NA	NA	16
CASSLGSSGRWGYEQYF	TRBJ2-7	TRBV7-4	NA	TRBD2	17
CASSQGRNEQYF	TRBJ2-7	TRBV4-3	medium-sized	NA	12
CASSRDRANEKLFF	TRBJ1-4	TRBV5-4	NA	TRBD1	14
CASSLVASLPGELFF	TRBJ2-2	TRBV7-9	NA	NA	15
CASSPRTDTEAFF	TRBJ1-1	TRBV5-1	NA	NA	13
CASSLVGENIQYF	TRBJ2-4	TRBV7-9	NA	NA	13
CASGPPGLGYQPQHF	TRBJ1-5	TRBV12-5	once	NA	15
CASSKTSGSAYEQYF	TRBJ2-7	TRBV19	NA	TRBD2	15
CASSPWGQATNEKLFF	TRBJ1-4	TRBV5-5	once	NA	16
CASSINGAEAFF	TRBJ1-1	TRBV19	once	NA	12
CASSPGTGNTGANVLTF	TRBJ2-6	TRBV7-2	once	TRBD1	17
CASSSRQARISGANVLTF	TRBJ2-6	TRBV11-2	NA	NA	18
CASTQPYSNQPQHF	TRBJ1-5	TRBV6-1	NA	NA	14
CAISESLANYEQYF	TRBJ2-7	TRBV10-3	NA	NA	14